Shown below are 21 T cell receptor beta chains from a single sample sequenced in a study of cytomegalovirus exposure and HLA in healthy donors. PCR involved 60 Vbeta and 13 Jbeta primers. Profiling relied on immunoSEQ multiplex PCR, and the TCRdb table lists in-frame clones only, not all of them. The sample comprises 150,000 to 200,000 clones, roughly 85% of which are singletons, and around 0.98% rests with the top ten. The specimen sequenced was PBMCs. The receptor source for this set is a woman between 45 and 65 years old in good health and CMV-seropositive.

The chain links TRBV2 to TRBJ1-1; no definite D call. There are 14 residues in the CDR3. V lost 5 bases, J lost 0 bases, and 10 bases lay in between. The germline CDR1 and CDR2 sequences are SNHLY and FYNNEI. This CDR3 reads CASSNQVMNTEAFF. CDR3 in DNA: TGTGCCAGCAGTAACCAGGTCATGAACACTGAAGCTTTCTTT. The full variable domain, rest sourced from reference TRBV2 and TRBJ1-1, is EPEVTQTPSHQVTQMGQEVILRCVPISNHLYFYWYRQILGQKVEFLVSFYNNEISEKSEIFDDQFSVERPDGSNFTLKIRSTKLEDSAMYFCASSNQVMNTEAFFGQGTRLTVV.

V usage is TRBV10-3 and J usage is TRBJ1-2, with D unclear. The V and J ends lost 6 bases and 9 bases respectively, with 17 bases between them. The germline V gene has CDR1 ENHRY and CDR2 SYGVKD. The CDR3 is 13 residues long. CDR3 DNA: TGTGCCATCAGGCGGGAGGATGAACTAAGCTACACCTTC. Translated, it gives CAIRREDELSYTF.

The gene calls are TRBV7-9 and TRBJ2-7; 8 bases line up with TRBD2. V dropped 4 bases and J dropped 3; count of bases not matched to a gene: 5. Germline-derived CDR1 and CDR2 are SEHNR and FQNEAQ (reference sequence). The CDR3 length is 14 residues. The CDR3 is CASSSYGGGYEQYF. CDR3 coding DNA: TGTGCCAGCAGCTCCTACGGGGGGGGCTACGAGCAGTACTTC.

This clone was seen a single time. V usage is TRBV7-2 and J usage is TRBJ2-7, with 7 bases identical to TRBD1. Looked up from germline, CDR1 is SGHTA and CDR2 is FQGNSA. There are 15 residues in the CDR3. Losses at the gene ends were 4 bases for V and 5 bases for J; bases not matched to a gene: 11. The DNA for the CDR3 is TGTGCCAGCAGCTCCTTAGGGGGCAGGGTAGACGAGCAGTACTTC. Amino acid sequence: CASSSLGGRVDEQYF.

This clone was seen more than once but under ten times. The V gene is TRBV5-6, the J gene TRBJ2-3; 8 nucleotides match TRBD2. V lost 3 bases and J lost 0; bases outside the gene matches: 3. Germline V CDR1 and CDR2: SGHDT, YYEEEE. The CDR3 spans 15 residues. The CDR3 spells CASSSGLGSTDTQYF. DNA of the CDR3: TGTGCCAGCAGCTCGGGACTAGGGAGCACAGATACGCAGTATTTT.

This clone came up many times. This chain links TRBV6-6 with TRBJ1-1, with 9 bases that match TRBD1. The CDR3 covers 14 residues. The trim removed 6 bases at V and 4 bases at J, leaving 6 bases unmatched. In germline, CDR1 is MNHNY, CDR2 SVGAGI (reference sequence). The CDR3 region is CASSSTGGVTEAFF. The CDR3 DNA reads TGTGCCAGCAGCAGCACAGGGGGCGTCACTGAAGCTTTCTTT.

The V and J genes are TRBV28 and TRBJ2-7, with D hard to call. V lost 6 bases and J lost 6, with 9 bases in between. Per germline, CDR1 MDHEN and CDR2 SYDVKM. CDR3 length: 11 amino acids. Written as DNA, the CDR3 is TGTGCCAGCAGGGCGGTGAGCGAGCAGTACTTC. Its protein is CASRAVSEQYF. Complete variable domain (other parts from reference TRBV28 and TRBJ2-7): DVKVTQSSRYLVKRTGEKVFLECVQDMDHENMFWYRQDPGLGLRLIYFSYDVKMKEKGDIPEGYSVSREKKERFSLILESASTNQTSMYLCASRAVSEQYFGPGTRLTVT.

This chain connects TRBV11-2 to TRBJ2-5, with unresolved D. The CDR3 loop spans 12 amino acids. The V end lost 7 bases, the J end lost 5 bases, and 11 bases lay between the germline ends. The germline gives CDR1 SGHAT, CDR2 FQNNGV. Here the CDR3 reads CASNYETETQYF. The DNA of the CDR3 is TGTGCCAGCAACTACGAAACGGAGACCCAGTACTTC.

The V call is TRBV4-2, the J call TRBJ1-4; D is unclear. In germline, CDR1 is LGHNA, CDR2 YNFKEQ. Trimming left V 4 bases short and J 7 bases short, with 16 bases between. The CDR3 runs to 15 residues. CDR3 loop: CASSPGGWVGEKLFF. CDR3 nucleotides: TGTGCCAGCAGCCCAGGTGGATGGGTCGGTGAAAAACTGTTTTTT.

This sequence joins TRBV2 and TRBJ2-2, with D perhaps matching TRBD2 (5 bases). The CDR3 extends over 13 amino acids. V gave up 7 bases and J gave up 2 bases, with 8 bases separating them. Germline V gene data show CDR1 as SNHLY and CDR2 as FYNNEI. The CDR3 here is CASKEVNTGELFF. CDR3 DNA: TGTGCCAGCAAGGAGGTAAACACCGGGGAGCTGTTTTTT. Full variable domain (remainder filled in from reference TRBV2 and TRBJ2-2): EPEVTQTPSHQVTQMGQEVILRCVPISNHLYFYWYRQILGQKVEFLVSFYNNEISEKSEIFDDQFSVERPDGSNFTLKIRSTKLEDSAMYFCASKEVNTGELFFGEGSRLTVL.

A few counts support this clone. This chain connects TRBV6-1 to TRBJ1-5; possible D gene TRBD1, 5 bases. Germline CDR1 and CDR2: MNHNS and SASEGT. Trimming removed 7 bases from V and 6 bases from J, with 13 bases in between. This CDR3 contains 13 residues. In nucleotides, the CDR3 is TGTGCCAGCAATTCAGGGTGGGGTCAGCCCCAGCATTTT. It yields the protein CASNSGWGQPQHF.

The chain couples TRBV28 to TRBJ1-3, with D unresolved. V was shortened by 6 bases and J by 0 bases, with 6 bases between the two germline ends. The CDR3 has 13 residues. CDR1 MDHEN and CDR2 SYDVKM come from the germline V gene. As DNA, the CDR3 is TGTGCCAGCAGCCGGTACTCTGGAAACACCATATATTTT. As protein: CASSRYSGNTIYF.

This clone was recorded only once. This chain connects TRBV28 to TRBJ1-4, with D perhaps TRBD1 (6 bases). Trimming took 5 bases from V and 8 from J, leaving 18 bases between them. This CDR3 has 15 amino acids. Germline lookup yields CDR1 MDHEN and CDR2 SYDVKM. The CDR3 nucleotides are TGTGCCAGCAGTCGCCCTACAGGGTTACGGGAAAAACTGTTTTTT. As protein: CASSRPTGLREKLFF.

V is TRBV7-8 and J is TRBJ2-7, with 8 bases that match TRBD2. Germline V gene sequence: CDR1 SGHVS, CDR2 FQNEAQ. J gave up 3 bases and V 4 bases, and 5 bases lay outside the gene matches. CDR3 length equals 14 residues. The CDR3 bases are TGTGCCAGCAGCTCGGGACTAGGCAACTACGAGCAGTACTTC. This sequence encodes CASSSGLGNYEQYF. Filled out from reference TRBV7-8 and TRBJ2-7, the complete variable domain reads GAGVSQSPRYKVAKRGQDVALRCDPISGHVSLFWYQQALGQGPEFLTYFQNEAQLDKSGLPSDRFFAERPEGSVSTLKIQRTQQEDSAVYLCASSSGLGNYEQYFGPGTRLTVT.

In its sample, this clone was seen many times. This chain links TRBV2 with TRBJ2-7; perhaps TRBD2 as D (5 bases). This CDR3 has 14 residues. The germline V gene encodes CDR1 SNHLY and CDR2 FYNNEI. V was trimmed by 5 bases and J by 5 bases, leaving 16 bases between them. The CDR3 region is CASSLIGLPNEQYF. The CDR3 DNA reads TGTGCCAGCAGTCTTATTGGACTTCCGAACGAGCAGTACTTC.

The chain combines TRBV5-4 with TRBJ2-3, with TRBD2 matching over 9 bases. This CDR3 comprises 16 residues. The V and J ends lost 0 bases and 3 bases, in that order; junction bases with no gene match: 5. Germline loops: CDR1 SGHNT, CDR2 YYREEE (reference sequence). The CDR3 reads CASSLGTSVRTDTQYF. The DNA for the CDR3 is TGTGCCAGCAGCTTGGGGACTAGCGTGCGAACAGATACGCAGTATTTT.

This chain joins TRBV4-3 and TRBJ2-5; 9 positions agree with TRBD2. V was pared by 4 bases and J by 5 bases, with 5 bases of the junction left unmatched. The CDR3 consists of 14 residues. The V gene's germline CDR1 is LGHNA and CDR2 YSLEER. The CDR3 reads CASSRGLAGETQYF. CDR3 DNA: TGCGCCAGCAGCCGGGGACTAGCTGGGGAGACCCAGTACTTC.

The rearrangement uses TRBV25-1 and TRBJ2-3, with 10 bases aligning to TRBD2. The V gene end was trimmed by 4 bases and the J gene end by 5 bases; junction bases not matched to a gene: 15. The CDR3 sequence is 18 residues long. In germline, CDR1 is MGHDK, CDR2 SYGVNS. The CDR3 spells CASSVRTSGIPKGDTQYF. The DNA of the CDR3 is TGTGCCAGCAGTGTGCGTACTAGCGGGATCCCCAAAGGAGATACGCAGTATTTT.

This clone has more than one count but fewer than ten. The CDR3 DNA reads TGTGCCAGCAGTTACTCCAGGGGGAGGACTGAAGCTTTCTTT. It yields the protein CASSYSRGRTEAFF. The V and J genes are TRBV6-5 and TRBJ1-1; 7 bases agree with TRBD1. Germline assignment: CDR1 MNHEY and CDR2 SVGAGI. CDR3 size: 14 residues. V lost 0 bases to trimming and J lost 5 bases; unmatched junction nucleotides: 3.

This chain uses TRBV28 with TRBJ1-5, with D uncertain. V lost 3 bases and J 2 bases, leaving 17 bases between the germline ends. Looked up from germline, CDR1 is MDHEN and CDR2 is SYDVKM. The CDR3 totals 17 residues. The CDR3 bases are TGTGCCAGCAGTTTGCGCACGTCGGGGAAGGGCAATCAGCCCCAGCATTTT. It translates to CASSLRTSGKGNQPQHF.

This rearrangement joins TRBV2 to TRBJ2-7; 7 positions agree with TRBD1. Germline CDR1 is SNHLY and CDR2 is FYNNEI. Trimming cost V 6 bases and J 0 bases; bases outside gene matches: 2. The CDR3 has 13 amino acids. CDR3 nucleotides: TGTGCCAGCAGCCGGGACAGCTCCTACGAGCAGTACTTC. Its protein product is CASSRDSSYEQYF.